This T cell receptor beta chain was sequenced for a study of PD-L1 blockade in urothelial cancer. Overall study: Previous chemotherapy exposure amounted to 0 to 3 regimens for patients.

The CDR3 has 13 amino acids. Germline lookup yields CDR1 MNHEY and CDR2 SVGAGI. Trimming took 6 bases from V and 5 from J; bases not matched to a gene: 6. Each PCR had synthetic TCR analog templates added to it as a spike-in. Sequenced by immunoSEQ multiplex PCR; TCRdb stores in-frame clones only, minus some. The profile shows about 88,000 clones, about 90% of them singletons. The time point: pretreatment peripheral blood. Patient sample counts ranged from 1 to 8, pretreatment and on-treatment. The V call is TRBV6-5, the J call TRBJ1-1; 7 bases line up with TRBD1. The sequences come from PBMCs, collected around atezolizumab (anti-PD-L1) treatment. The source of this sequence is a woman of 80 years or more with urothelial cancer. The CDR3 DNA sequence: TGTGCCAGCAGCGAACAGGGGCGGACTGAAGCTTTCTTT. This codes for CASSEQGRTEAFF.